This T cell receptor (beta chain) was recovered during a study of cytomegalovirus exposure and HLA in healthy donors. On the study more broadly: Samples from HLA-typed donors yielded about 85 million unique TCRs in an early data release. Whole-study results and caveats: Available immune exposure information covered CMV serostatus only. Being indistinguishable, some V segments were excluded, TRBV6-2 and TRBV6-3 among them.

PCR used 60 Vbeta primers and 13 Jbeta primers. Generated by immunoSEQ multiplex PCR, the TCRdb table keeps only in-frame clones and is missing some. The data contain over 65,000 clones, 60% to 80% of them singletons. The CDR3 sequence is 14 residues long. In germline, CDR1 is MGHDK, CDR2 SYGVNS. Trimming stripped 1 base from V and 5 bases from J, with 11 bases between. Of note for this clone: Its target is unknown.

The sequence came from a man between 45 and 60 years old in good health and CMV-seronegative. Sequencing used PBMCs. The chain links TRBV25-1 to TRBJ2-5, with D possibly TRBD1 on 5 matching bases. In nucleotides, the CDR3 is TGTGCCAGCAGTGAATTTAAGGGGCGGGAGACCCAGTACTTC. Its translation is CASSEFKGRETQYF.